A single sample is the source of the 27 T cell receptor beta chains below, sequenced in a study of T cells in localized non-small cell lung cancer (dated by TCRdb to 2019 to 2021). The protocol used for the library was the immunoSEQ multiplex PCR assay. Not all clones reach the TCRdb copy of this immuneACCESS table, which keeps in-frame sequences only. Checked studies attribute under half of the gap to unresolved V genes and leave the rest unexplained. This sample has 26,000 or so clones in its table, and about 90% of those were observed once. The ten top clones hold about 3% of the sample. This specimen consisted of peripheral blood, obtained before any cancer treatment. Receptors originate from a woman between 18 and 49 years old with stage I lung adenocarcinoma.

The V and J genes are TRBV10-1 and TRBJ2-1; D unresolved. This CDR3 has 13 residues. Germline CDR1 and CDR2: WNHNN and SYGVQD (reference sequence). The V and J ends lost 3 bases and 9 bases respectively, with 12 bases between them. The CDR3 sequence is CASSDYGYGEQFF. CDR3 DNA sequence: TGCGCCAGCAGTGATTACGGGTACGGTGAGCAGTTCTTC.

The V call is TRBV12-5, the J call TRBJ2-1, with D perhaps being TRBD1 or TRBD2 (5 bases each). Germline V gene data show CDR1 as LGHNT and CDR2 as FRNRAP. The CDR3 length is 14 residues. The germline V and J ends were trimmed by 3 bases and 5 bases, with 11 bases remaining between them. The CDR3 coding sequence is TGTGCTAGTGGTTTCGGGCTGGGGGACAATGAGCAGTTCTTC. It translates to CASGFGLGDNEQFF.

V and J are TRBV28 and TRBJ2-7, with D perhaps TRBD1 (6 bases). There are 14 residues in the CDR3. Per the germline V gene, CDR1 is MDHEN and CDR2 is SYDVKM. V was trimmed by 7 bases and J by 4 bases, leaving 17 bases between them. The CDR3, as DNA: TGTGCCAGCACGACAGGACCAGTTCTATACGAGCAGTACTTC. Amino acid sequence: CASTTGPVLYEQYF.

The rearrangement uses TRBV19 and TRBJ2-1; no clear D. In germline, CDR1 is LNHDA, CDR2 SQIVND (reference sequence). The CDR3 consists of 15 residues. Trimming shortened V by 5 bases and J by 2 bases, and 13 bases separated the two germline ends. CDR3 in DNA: TGTGCCAGTAGTCCGGGCGCTTCCACCTACAATGAGCAGTTCTTC. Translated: CASSPGASTYNEQFF.

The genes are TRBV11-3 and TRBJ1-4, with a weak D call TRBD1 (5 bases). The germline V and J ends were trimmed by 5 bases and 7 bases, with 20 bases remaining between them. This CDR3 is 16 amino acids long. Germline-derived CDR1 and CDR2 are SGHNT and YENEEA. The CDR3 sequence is CASSGPYTGLGEKLFF. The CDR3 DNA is TGTGCCAGCAGCGGACCCTACACAGGCCTGGGTGAAAAACTGTTTTTT.

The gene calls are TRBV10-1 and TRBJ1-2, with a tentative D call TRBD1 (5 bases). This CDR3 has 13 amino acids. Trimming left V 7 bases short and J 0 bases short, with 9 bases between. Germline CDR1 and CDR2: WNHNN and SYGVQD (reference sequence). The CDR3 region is CASTDSPNYGYTF. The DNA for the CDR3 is TGCGCCAGCACTGACAGCCCTAACTATGGCTACACCTTC.

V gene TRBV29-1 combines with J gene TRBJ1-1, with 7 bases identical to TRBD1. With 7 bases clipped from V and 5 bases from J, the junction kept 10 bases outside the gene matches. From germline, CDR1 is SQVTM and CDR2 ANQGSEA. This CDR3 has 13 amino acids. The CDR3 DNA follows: TGCAGCGGTGTACAGGGGATCGGAACTGAAGCTTTCTTT. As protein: CSGVQGIGTEAFF.

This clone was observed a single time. The CDR3 DNA is TGCAGCGTTGAAGGGTTGATTGGCTATGGCTACACCTTC. Translating gives CSVEGLIGYGYTF. J is TRBJ1-2 and V is TRBV29-1; D is unclear. Trimming left V 1 base short and J 4 bases short, with 10 bases between. The CDR3 has 13 residues. CDR1 and CDR2 from the germline V gene are SQVTM and ANQGSEA.

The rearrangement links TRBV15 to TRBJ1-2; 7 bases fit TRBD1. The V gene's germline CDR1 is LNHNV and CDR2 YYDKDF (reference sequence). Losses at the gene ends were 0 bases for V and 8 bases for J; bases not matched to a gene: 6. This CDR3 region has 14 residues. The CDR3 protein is CATSRDTRGQGYTF. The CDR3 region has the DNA TGTGCCACCAGCAGAGATACTAGGGGGCAAGGCTACACCTTC.

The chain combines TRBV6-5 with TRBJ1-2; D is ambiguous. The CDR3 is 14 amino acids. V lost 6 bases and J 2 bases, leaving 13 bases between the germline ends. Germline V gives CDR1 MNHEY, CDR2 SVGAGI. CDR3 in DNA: TGTGCCAGCAGCTCTGGGCGATCCAACTATGGCTACACCTTC. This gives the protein CASSSGRSNYGYTF.

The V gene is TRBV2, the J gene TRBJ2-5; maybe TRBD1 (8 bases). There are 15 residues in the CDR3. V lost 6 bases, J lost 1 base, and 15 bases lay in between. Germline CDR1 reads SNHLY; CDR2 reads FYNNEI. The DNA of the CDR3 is TGTGCCAGCAGAGGGAGGGACAGGACCCAAGAGACCCAGTACTTC. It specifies CASRGRDRTQETQYF.

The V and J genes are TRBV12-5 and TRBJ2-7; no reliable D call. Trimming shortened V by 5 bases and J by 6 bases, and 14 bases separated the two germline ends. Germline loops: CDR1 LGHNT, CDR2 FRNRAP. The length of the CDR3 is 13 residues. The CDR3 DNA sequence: TGTGCTAGTGGTCTCCCGGCAGCGACCGAGCAGTACTTC. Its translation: CASGLPAATEQYF. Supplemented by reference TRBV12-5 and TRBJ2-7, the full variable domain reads DARVTQTPRHKVTEMGQEVTMRCQPILGHNTVFWYRQTMMQGLELLAYFRNRAPLDDSGMPKDRFSAEMPDATLATLKIQPSEPRDSAVYFCASGLPAATEQYFGPGTRLTVT.

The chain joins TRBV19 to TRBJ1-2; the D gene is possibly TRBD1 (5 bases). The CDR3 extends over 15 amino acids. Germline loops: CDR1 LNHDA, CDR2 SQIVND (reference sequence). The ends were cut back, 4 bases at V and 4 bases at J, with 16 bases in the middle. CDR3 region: CASSKTQGEGYGYTF. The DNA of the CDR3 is TGTGCCAGTAGTAAAACTCAGGGTGAAGGCTATGGCTACACCTTC.

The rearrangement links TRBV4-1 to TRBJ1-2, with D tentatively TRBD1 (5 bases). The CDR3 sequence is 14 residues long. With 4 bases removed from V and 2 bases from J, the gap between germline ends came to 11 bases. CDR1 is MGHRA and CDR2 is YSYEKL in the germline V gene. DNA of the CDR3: TGCGCCAGCAGCCGACCGGGGCAGAACTATGGCTACACCTTC. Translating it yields CASSRPGQNYGYTF.

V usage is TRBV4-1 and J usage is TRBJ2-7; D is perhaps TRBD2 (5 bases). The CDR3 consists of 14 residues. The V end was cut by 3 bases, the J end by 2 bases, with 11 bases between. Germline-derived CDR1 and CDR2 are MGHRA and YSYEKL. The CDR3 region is CASSQRPGTYEQYF. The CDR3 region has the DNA TGCGCCAGCAGCCAGAGGCCGGGGACCTACGAGCAGTACTTC.

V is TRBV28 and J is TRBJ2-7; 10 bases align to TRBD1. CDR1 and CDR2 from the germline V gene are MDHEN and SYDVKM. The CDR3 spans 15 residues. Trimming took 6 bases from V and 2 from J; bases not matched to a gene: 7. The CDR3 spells CASRTMTGGTYEQYF. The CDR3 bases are TGTGCCAGCAGGACTATGACAGGGGGCACCTACGAGCAGTACTTC.

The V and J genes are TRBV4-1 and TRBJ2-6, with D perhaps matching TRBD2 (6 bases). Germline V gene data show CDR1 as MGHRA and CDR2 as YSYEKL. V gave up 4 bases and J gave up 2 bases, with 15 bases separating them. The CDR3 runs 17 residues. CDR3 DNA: TGCGCCAGCAGCCGAGGGACTGAAAGAACTGGGGCCAACGTCCTGACTTTC. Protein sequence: CASSRGTERTGANVLTF.

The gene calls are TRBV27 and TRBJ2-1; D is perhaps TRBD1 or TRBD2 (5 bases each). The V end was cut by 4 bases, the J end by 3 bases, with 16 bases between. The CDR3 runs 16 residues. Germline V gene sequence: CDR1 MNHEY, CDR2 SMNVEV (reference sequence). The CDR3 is CASSSDGTLLYNEQFF. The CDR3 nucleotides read TGTGCCAGCAGTTCGGACGGGACCCTCCTCTACAATGAGCAGTTCTTC.

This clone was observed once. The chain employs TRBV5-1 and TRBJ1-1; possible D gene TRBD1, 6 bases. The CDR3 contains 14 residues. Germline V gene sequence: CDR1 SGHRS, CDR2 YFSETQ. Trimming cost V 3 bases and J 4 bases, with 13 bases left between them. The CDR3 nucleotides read TGCGCCAGCAGCTCCGTGGACAGAGCCACTGAAGCTTTCTTT. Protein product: CASSSVDRATEAFF.

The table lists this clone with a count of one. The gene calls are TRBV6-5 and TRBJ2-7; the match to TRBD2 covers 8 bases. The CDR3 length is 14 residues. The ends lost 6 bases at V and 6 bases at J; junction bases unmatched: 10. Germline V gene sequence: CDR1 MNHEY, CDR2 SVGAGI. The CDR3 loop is CASSSSSGWGEQYF. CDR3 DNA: TGTGCCAGCAGCTCATCTAGCGGGTGGGGCGAGCAGTACTTC.

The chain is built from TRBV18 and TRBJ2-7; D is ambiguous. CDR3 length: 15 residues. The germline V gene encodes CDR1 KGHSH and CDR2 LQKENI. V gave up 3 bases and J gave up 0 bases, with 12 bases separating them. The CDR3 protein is CASSPMATPSYEQYF. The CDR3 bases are TGTGCCAGCTCACCGATGGCAACACCCTCCTACGAGCAGTACTTC. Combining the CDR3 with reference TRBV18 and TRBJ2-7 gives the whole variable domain NAGVMQNPRHLVRRRGQEARLRCSPMKGHSHVYWYRQLPEEGLKFMVYLQKENIIDESGMPKERFSAEFPKEGPSILRIQQVVRGDSAAYFCASSPMATPSYEQYFGPGTRLTVT.

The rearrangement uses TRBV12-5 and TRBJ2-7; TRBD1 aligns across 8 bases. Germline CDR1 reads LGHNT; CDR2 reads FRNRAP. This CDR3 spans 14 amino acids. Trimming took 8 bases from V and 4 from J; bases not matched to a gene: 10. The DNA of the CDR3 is TGTGCTAGTTCCCCCAGGGGGCGCGGGTACGAGCAGTACTTC. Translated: CASSPRGRGYEQYF.

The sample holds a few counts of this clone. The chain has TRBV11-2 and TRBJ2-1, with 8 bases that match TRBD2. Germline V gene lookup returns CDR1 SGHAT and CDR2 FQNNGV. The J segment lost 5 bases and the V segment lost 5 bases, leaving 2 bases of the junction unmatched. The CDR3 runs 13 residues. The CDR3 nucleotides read TGTGCCAGCAGCACGGGAGGGGACAATGAGCAGTTCTTC. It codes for CASSTGGDNEQFF.

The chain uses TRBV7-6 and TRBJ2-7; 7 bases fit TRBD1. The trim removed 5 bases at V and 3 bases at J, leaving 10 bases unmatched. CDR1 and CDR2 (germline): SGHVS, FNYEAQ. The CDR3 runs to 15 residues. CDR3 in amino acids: CASSPRQGIGYEQYF. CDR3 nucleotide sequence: TGTGCCAGCAGCCCAAGACAGGGTATCGGCTACGAGCAGTACTTC.

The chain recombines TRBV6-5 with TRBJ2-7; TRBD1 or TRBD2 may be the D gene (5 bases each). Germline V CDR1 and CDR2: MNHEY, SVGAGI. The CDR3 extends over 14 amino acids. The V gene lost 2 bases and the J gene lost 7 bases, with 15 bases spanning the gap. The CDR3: CASSYKAGPGEQYF. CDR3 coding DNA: TGTGCCAGCAGTTACAAGGCAGGGCCGGGGGAGCAGTACTTC.

The CDR3 loop is CASMVLGPPTEADTQYF. In nucleotides, the CDR3 is TGTGCCAGCATGGTTCTGGGACCCCCCACTGAGGCAGATACGCAGTATTTT. V is TRBV28 and J is TRBJ2-3; D may be TRBD1 or TRBD2 (5 bases each). V lost 7 bases and J lost 4, with 24 bases in between. From germline, CDR1 is MDHEN and CDR2 SYDVKM. The CDR3 is 17 amino acids.

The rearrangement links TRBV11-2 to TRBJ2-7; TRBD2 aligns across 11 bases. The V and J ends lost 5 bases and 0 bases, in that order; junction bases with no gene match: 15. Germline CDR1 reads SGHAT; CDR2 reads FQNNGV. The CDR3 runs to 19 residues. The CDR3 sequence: CASSPSGTETSGTSYEQYF. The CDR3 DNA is TGTGCCAGCAGCCCCAGTGGGACAGAGACTAGCGGGACCTCCTACGAGCAGTACTTC.